The 19 T cell receptor beta chains given below trace back to one sample, sequenced in a study of shared T cell receptors in the human thymus. Only in-frame clones appear in the TCRdb table, and some are missing; sequencing was by immunoSEQ multiplex PCR. The table records under 700,000 clones, around 78% of them present only once. The same data also contributed to another study, on human thymus T cells.

The sequencing input was thymocytes. The origin of the receptors is a boy under three years old with a congenital heart defect.

This rearrangement joins TRBV19 to TRBJ1-1; the D is unclear. Deletions cut 6 bases from V and 0 bases from J, with 8 bases between. This CDR3 has 13 amino acids. CDR1 and CDR2 (germline): LNHDA, SQIVND (reference sequence). DNA of the CDR3: TGTGCCAGTAGCCCCCCCTTGAACACTGAAGCTTTCTTT. It is translated as CASSPPLNTEAFF.

This chain joins TRBV10-1 and TRBJ1-3, with D hard to call. With 5 bases removed from V and 0 bases from J, the gap between germline ends came to 11 bases. This CDR3 spans 15 amino acids. Germline V gene sequence: CDR1 WNHNN, CDR2 SYGVQD (reference sequence). For the CDR3, the DNA is TGCGCCAGCAGTCCCAGAAGTGTCTCTGGAAACACCATATATTTT. Translated, it gives CASSPRSVSGNTIYF.

The V call is TRBV30, the J call TRBJ2-3; 7 positions match TRBD2. CDR3 size: 19 residues. V lost 5 bases to trimming and J lost 5 bases; unmatched junction nucleotides: 25. Germline V lookup: CDR1 GTSNPN, CDR2 SVGIG (reference sequence). The CDR3 nucleotides read TGTGCCTGGGAAAGAGGGACTACGAACCAACCGGGGGACCGAGATACGCAGTATTTT. As protein: CAWERGTTNQPGDRDTQYF. The full variable domain, rest sourced from reference TRBV30 and TRBJ2-3, is SQTIHQWPATLVQPVGSPLSLECTVEGTSNPNLYWYRQAAGRGLQLLFYSVGIGQISSEVPQNLSASRPQDRQFILSSKKLLLSDSGFYLCAWERGTTNQPGDRDTQYFGPGTRLTVL.

The CDR3 region has the DNA TGTGCCAGTAGTCCGAGCCCTGGGCGGGACGGGATAGTCAATCAGCCCCAGCATTTT. This encodes CASSPSPGRDGIVNQPQHF. This rearrangement joins TRBV19 to TRBJ1-5; D is possibly TRBD1 (5 bases). Trimming shortened V by 5 bases and J by 3 bases, and 26 bases separated the two germline ends. The CDR3 extends over 19 amino acids. Looked up from germline, CDR1 is LNHDA and CDR2 is SQIVND (reference sequence).

The chain has TRBV21-1 and TRBJ2-7; the table gives TRBD2 as D, unverified against the DNA. TRBV21-1 is assigned pseudogene status. The CDR3 length is 14 residues. This chain's CDR3 is CASSLSGRGNEQYF. CDR3 in DNA: TGTGCCAGCAGCCTCAGCGGGAGGGGTAACGAGCAGTACTTC.

The genes are TRBV19 and TRBJ2-2; weak D call: TRBD2 (5 bases). V lost 7 bases, J lost 6 bases, and 18 bases lay in between. Germline-derived CDR1 and CDR2 are LNHDA and SQIVND (reference sequence). This CDR3 has 15 amino acids. This CDR3 is CASTPSREHPGELFF. In nucleotides, the CDR3 is TGTGCCAGTACCCCCTCCCGGGAACATCCCGGGGAGCTGTTTTTT.

This clone occurred once. V usage is TRBV5-6 and J usage is TRBJ2-4; 9 bases line up with TRBD1. Germline V CDR1 and CDR2: SGHDT, YYEEEE. J lost 0 bases, V lost 5 bases, and 9 bases had no gene match. The CDR3 extends over 17 amino acids. CDR3 residues: CASRRGQGEVAKNIQYF. Written as DNA, the CDR3 is TGTGCCAGCAGAAGGGGACAGGGAGAGGTAGCCAAAAACATTCAGTACTTC.

With respect to this clone: Other nucleotide sequences in the sample specify the same CDR3. The genes are TRBV18 and TRBJ2-3; 8 bases are a match to TRBD2. The CDR3 covers 15 residues. Per germline, CDR1 KGHSH and CDR2 LQKENI. V lost 6 bases, J lost 2 bases, and 7 bases stayed unmatched. CDR3 in DNA: TGTGCCAGCTCCCAAACTAGCGGAGTCACAGATACGCAGTATTTT. It translates to CASSQTSGVTDTQYF.

This clone was observed a few times. The rearrangement joins TRBV7-8 to TRBJ2-7; 7 bases agree with TRBD1. Germline V CDR1 and CDR2: SGHVS, FQNEAQ. The CDR3 runs to 14 residues. The junction had 6 bases not matched to a gene; V was cut back by 5 bases and J by 2 bases. CDR3 amino acids: CASSRGGTPYEQYF. CDR3 nucleotide sequence: TGTGCCAGCAGCCGAGGGGGCACTCCCTACGAGCAGTACTTC.

The chain joins TRBV4-1 to TRBJ2-7, with 9 bases identical to TRBD2. This CDR3 has 16 residues. Germline CDR1 MGHRA, CDR2 YSYEKL. The V segment lost 0 bases and the J segment 6 bases; nucleotides outside the gene matches: 9. The chain's CDR3 is CASSQDAGGTLSEQYF. DNA of the CDR3: TGCGCCAGCAGCCAAGATGCGGGAGGGACCCTTTCCGAGCAGTACTTC.

V gene TRBV5-1 combines with J gene TRBJ2-3; 8 nucleotides agree with TRBD2. V lost 0 bases, J lost 5 bases, and 8 bases stayed unmatched. This CDR3 is built from 16 residues. The germline CDR1 and CDR2 sequences are SGHRS and YFSETQ. This CDR3 is CASSLVSGGPEDTQYF. CDR3 nucleotide sequence: TGCGCCAGCAGCTTGGTTTCGGGAGGGCCGGAAGATACGCAGTATTTT. The complete variable domain, with remaining parts taken from reference TRBV5-1 and TRBJ2-3, reads KAGVTQTPRYLIKTRGQQVTLSCSPISGHRSVSWYQQTPGQGLQFLFEYFSETQRNKGNFPGRFSGRQFSNSRSEMNVSTLELGDSALYLCASSLVSGGPEDTQYFGPGTRLTVL.

J is TRBJ2-7 and V is TRBV6-6; a possible D gene is TRBD2 (5 bases). V lost 5 bases and J 6 bases, leaving 11 bases between the germline ends. The CDR3 totals 12 residues. From germline, CDR1 is MNHNY and CDR2 SVGAGI (reference sequence). The CDR3, as DNA: TGTGCCAGCAGTGCCACTAGTCCCGAGCAGTACTTC. It encodes CASSATSPEQYF.

This chain connects TRBV12-5 to TRBJ2-1, with 12 bases aligning to TRBD2. Germline assignment: CDR1 LGHNT and CDR2 FRNRAP. Trimming took 6 bases from V and 1 from J; bases not matched to a gene: 4. This CDR3 region has 16 residues. The CDR3 sequence: CASGPTSGRSYNEQFF. Here the CDR3 DNA reads TGTGCTAGTGGACCAACTAGCGGGAGGTCCTACAATGAGCAGTTCTTC.

The chain joins TRBV6-1 to TRBJ2-7, with a tentative D call TRBD2 (6 bases). The CDR3 is 14 residues long. V lost 5 bases, J lost 2 bases, and 13 bases lay in between. Germline CDR1 and CDR2: MNHNS and SASEGT. The CDR3 nucleotides are TGTGCCAGCAGTCTTAGCGGACTCACCTACGAGCAGTACTTC. Protein product: CASSLSGLTYEQYF.

The sample holds a few counts of this clone. This sequence joins TRBV25-1 and TRBJ2-7; D is uncertain. This CDR3 is 16 amino acids long. Germline values: CDR1 MGHDK, CDR2 SYGVNS. The ends were cut back, 0 bases at V and 3 bases at J, with 15 bases in the middle. The CDR3 region is CASSEYSPTGYYEQYF. CDR3 DNA: TGTGCCAGCAGTGAATATTCCCCGACGGGTTACTACGAGCAGTACTTC.

The chain is built from TRBV2 and TRBJ2-3; D is perhaps TRBD1 (5 bases). Germline V gene sequence: CDR1 SNHLY, CDR2 FYNNEI. Trimming removed 2 bases from V and 0 bases from J, with 15 bases in between. CDR3 length: 17 residues. The CDR3 sequence: CASSEPRVSTSTDTQYF. CDR3 DNA: TGTGCCAGCAGTGAACCCAGGGTCTCTACTAGCACAGATACGCAGTATTTT.

The rearrangement joins TRBV9 to TRBJ2-3; possible D gene TRBD1, 5 bases. V dropped 3 bases and J dropped 1 base, with 15 bases sitting between them. From germline, CDR1 is SGDLS and CDR2 YYNGEE. CDR3 length equals 16 residues. The CDR3 reads CASSEVRAWGTDTQYF. The DNA for the CDR3 is TGTGCCAGCAGCGAGGTCAGGGCCTGGGGCACAGATACGCAGTATTTT. The full variable domain, its missing parts supplied by reference TRBV9 and TRBJ2-3, is DSGVTQTPKHLITATGQRVTLRCSPRSGDLSVYWYQQSLDQGLQFLIQYYNGEERAKGNILERFSAQQFPDLHSELNLSSLELGDSALYFCASSEVRAWGTDTQYFGPGTRLTVL.

Written as DNA, the CDR3 is TGTGCTAGTGGTTTGGTACCTTCGGGACTAGCGGGAGACAGGGAAGCCGGGGAGCTGTTTTTT. Protein product: CASGLVPSGLAGDREAGELFF. The V gene is TRBV12-5, the J gene TRBJ2-2; 14 nucleotides align to TRBD2. The V gene's germline CDR1 is LGHNT and CDR2 FRNRAP. V was clipped by 0 bases and J by 6 bases; unmatched bases: 15. The CDR3 has 21 amino acids.

This rearrangement joins TRBV30 to TRBJ2-7; D is unclear. The CDR3 runs 14 residues. The V and J ends lost 0 bases and 4 bases respectively, with 13 bases between them. Germline CDR1 GTSNPN, CDR2 SVGIG (reference sequence). DNA for the CDR3: TGTGCCTGGAGTGTACGGCGGATCCCATACGAGCAGTACTTC. This gives the protein CAWSVRRIPYEQYF.